This record covers a single TCR beta chain. Antigen: not known. Using a J-beta primer mix together with a sample-barcoded 5' primer, a second PCR was run for about 7 to 12 cycles. MiXCR, run by TCRdb on the 5' RACE reads, gives a single entry per CDR3 protein. Altogether about 1.5 million distinct CDR3 sequences are present, roughly 43% being singletons, with the ten largest covering under 5%. The V end was cut by 2 bases, the J end by 8 bases, with 10 bases between. The CDR3 is 13 amino acids. The source of the sample is a study of blood T cells in healthy people across ages. For the study at large: Template switching caught about one barcoded beta molecule for each two T cells.

Donors were healthy Caucasian individuals from Russia aged roughly 6 to 90. Roughly 10 milliliters of peripheral blood were drawn from each donor. Findings and limits, study-wide: Long-lived donors exceeded aged donors in naive CD4+ cells and diversity.

This rearrangement joins TRBV12-3 or TRBV12-4 to TRBJ1-5; no clear D. This sequence was found in a woman between 18 and 29 years old in good health. The sample comprised blood. The CDR3 nucleotides are TGTGCCAGCAGTTTAAATTTCGGTAAGCCCCAGCATTTT. Translated: CASSLNFGKPQHF.